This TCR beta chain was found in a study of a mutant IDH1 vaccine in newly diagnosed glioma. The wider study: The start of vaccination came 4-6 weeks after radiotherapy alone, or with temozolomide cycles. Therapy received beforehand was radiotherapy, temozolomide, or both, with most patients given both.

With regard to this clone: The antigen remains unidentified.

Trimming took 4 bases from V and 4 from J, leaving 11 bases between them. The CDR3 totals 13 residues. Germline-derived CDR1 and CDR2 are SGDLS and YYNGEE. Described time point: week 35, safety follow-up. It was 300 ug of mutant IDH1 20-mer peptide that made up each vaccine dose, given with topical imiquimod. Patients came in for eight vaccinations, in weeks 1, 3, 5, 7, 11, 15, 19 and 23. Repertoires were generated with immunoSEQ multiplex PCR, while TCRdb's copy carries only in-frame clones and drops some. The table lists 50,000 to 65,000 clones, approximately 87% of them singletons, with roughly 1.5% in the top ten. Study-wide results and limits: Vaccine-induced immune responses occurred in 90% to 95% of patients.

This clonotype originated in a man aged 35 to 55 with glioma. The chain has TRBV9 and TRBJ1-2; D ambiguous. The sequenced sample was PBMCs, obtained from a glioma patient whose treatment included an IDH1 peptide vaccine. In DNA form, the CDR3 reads TGTGCCAGCAGCCCACCGACTGCCTATGGCTACACCTTC. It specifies CASSPPTAYGYTF.